Listed below are T cell receptor beta chains from one sample, sequenced in a study of blood T cell dynamics during melanoma immunotherapy. Data came from immunoSEQ multiplex PCR; TCRdb stores just in-frame clones and leaves some out. The sample yields approximately 9,600 clones, over 75% seen once. The sequences come from blood, collected from a patient treated with checkpoint blockade. These receptors were collected from a human donor with melanoma. Both conserved end residues are part of each CDR3. Fields, in order: V gene, clone size, J gene, D gene, CDR3 protein, CDR3 DNA. A D gene is named only where the DNA matches it firmly. Expanded clones get a size class; other rows say once, few or many, or leave the size out.

>TRBV5-1|NA|TRBJ1-1|NA
CASILQGSGEAFF
TGCGCCAGTATACTCCAGGGGAGTGGAGAAGCTTTCTTT
>TRBV6-5|NA|TRBJ1-3|NA
CASGPRWTGNTIYF
TGTGCCAGCGGACCAAGGTGGACTGGAAACACCATATATTTT
>TRBV6-7|once|TRBJ2-7|NA
CASIEPGHPGHEQYF
TGTGCCAGCATCGAGCCGGGACACCCTGGCCACGAGCAGTACTTC
>TRBV28|NA|TRBJ1-5|NA
CASSWGVSNQPQHF
TGTGCCAGCAGTTGGGGGGTTAGCAATCAGCCCCAGCATTTT
>TRBV28|NA|TRBJ2-1|TRBD1
CASSSLKGQGDRDEQFF
TGTGCCAGCAGTTCTCTTAAGGGACAGGGTGATAGGGATGAGCAGTTCTTC
>TRBV4-1|NA|TRBJ1-1|TRBD1
CASSRGTGGQAEAFF
TGCGCCAGCAGCCGTGGGACAGGGGGCCAGGCTGAAGCTTTCTTT
>TRBV7-2|NA|TRBJ1-3|NA
CASSFDRGNTIYF
TGTGCCAGCAGCTTCGACAGGGGAAACACCATATATTTT
>TRBV28|NA|TRBJ2-7|TRBD1
CASSPLAFGQGSTYEQYF
TGTGCCAGCAGTCCGCTCGCCTTCGGACAGGGATCTACCTACGAGCAGTACTTC
>TRBV9|NA|TRBJ1-1|TRBD1
CASSIGQVFPSEAFF
TGTGCCAGCAGCATAGGACAGGTTTTTCCCTCTGAAGCTTTCTTT
>TRBV11-1|NA|TRBJ2-1|NA
CASSSTVTSYNEQFF
TGTGCCAGCAGTTCGACAGTAACCTCCTACAATGAGCAGTTCTTC
>TRBV7-2|NA|TRBJ2-7|NA
CASSTWDNSYEQYF
TGTGCCAGCAGCACCTGGGACAACTCCTACGAGCAGTACTTC
>TRBV5-1|NA|TRBJ2-5|TRBD1
CASSLGLRDSGETQYF
TGCGCCAGCAGCTTGGGGCTCCGGGACAGCGGAGAGACCCAGTACTTC
>TRBV28|NA|TRBJ1-2|NA
CASSLNGHSLANYGYTF
TGTGCCAGCAGTTTAAATGGGCACAGTCTAGCTAACTATGGCTACACCTTC
>TRBV18|NA|TRBJ1-5|NA
CASSPGQVNQPQHF
TGTGCCAGCTCACCAGGGCAGGTCAATCAGCCCCAGCATTTT
>TRBV6-5|NA|TRBJ2-6|TRBD2
CASSLADSGANVLTF
TGTGCCAGCAGCCTAGCGGACTCTGGGGCCAACGTCCTGACTTTC
>TRBV7-9|once|TRBJ1-1|NA
CASSLEVNTEAFF
TGTGCCAGCAGCTTAGAGGTGAACACTGAAGCTTTCTTT
>TRBV10-1|NA|TRBJ2-7|NA
CASSGGARGLPDEQYF
TGCGCCAGCAGTGGAGGGGCCCGGGGCTTACCAGACGAGCAGTACTTC
>TRBV7-9|NA|TRBJ1-1|TRBD1
CASSPDRGRLAGTEAFF
TGTGCCAGCAGCCCCGACAGGGGACGGCTGGCGGGCACTGAAGCTTTCTTT
>TRBV30|NA|TRBJ1-2|NA
CAWSDGQANYGYTF
TGTGCCTGGAGTGATGGCCAAGCTAACTATGGCTACACCTTC
>TRBV6-6|NA|TRBJ1-6|NA
CASSVRRGSDNSPLHF
TGTGCCAGCTCAGTTCGTAGGGGGTCGGATAATTCACCCCTCCACTTT
>TRBV28|NA|TRBJ1-1|TRBD1
CASIEGGGQGTEAFF
TGTGCCAGCATCGAGGGAGGGGGACAGGGAACTGAAGCTTTCTTT
>TRBV2|NA|TRBJ2-1|NA
CASNFQGWEQFF
TGTGCCAGCAACTTTCAAGGGTGGGAGCAGTTCTTC
>TRBV7-8|once|TRBJ2-1|TRBD2
CASSLAAVAGGREQFF
TGTGCCAGCAGCCTAGCGGCGGTAGCGGGAGGGCGCGAGCAGTTCTTC
>TRBV5-1|once|TRBJ2-1|NA
CASSDYNEQFF
TGCGCCAGCAGCGACTACAATGAGCAGTTCTTC
>TRBV27|NA|TRBJ2-6|NA
CASMIISGANVLTF
TGTGCCAGCATGATTATCTCTGGGGCCAACGTCCTGACTTTC
>TRBV27|NA|TRBJ2-1|TRBD1
CASNDRDSNNEQFF
TGTGCCAGCAATGACCGGGACAGTAACAATGAGCAGTTCTTC
>TRBV19|NA|TRBJ2-7|NA
CASSIEAGVSYEQYF
TGTGCCAGTAGTATAGAGGCAGGGGTCTCCTACGAGCAGTACTTC
>TRBV6-6|NA|TRBJ2-2|NA
CASREGVADTGELFF
TGTGCCAGCAGGGAAGGGGTTGCGGACACCGGGGAGCTGTTTTTT
>TRBV30|NA|TRBJ2-7|NA
CAWSTGYEQYF
TGTGCCTGGAGTACGGGCTACGAGCAGTACTTC
>TRBV27|NA|TRBJ2-7|TRBD2
CASSRTSGSAYEQYF
TGTGCCAGCAGCCGAACTAGCGGGAGTGCCTACGAGCAGTACTTC
>TRBV4-2|NA|TRBJ1-2|TRBD1
CASSQDGQGAYGYTF
TGTGCCAGCAGCCAAGATGGGCAGGGGGCGTATGGCTACACCTTC
>TRBV11-2|NA|TRBJ1-4|NA
CASSLGTRGREEKLFF
TGTGCCAGCAGCTTAGGAACTCGAGGGAGGGAGGAGAAACTGTTTTTT
>TRBV7-9|NA|TRBJ2-7|NA
CASSLQGFEQYF
TGTGCCAGCAGCTTACAGGGGTTCGAGCAGTACTTC
>TRBV2|NA|TRBJ1-5|TRBD1
CASRHGQGSNQPQHF
TGTGCCAGCAGACACGGACAGGGTAGCAATCAGCCCCAGCATTTT
>TRBV4-2|once|TRBJ1-3|NA
CASSQDSGPSSGNTIYF
TGTGCCAGCAGCCAAGATTCTGGCCCGAGCTCTGGAAACACCATATATTTT
>TRBV30|NA|TRBJ2-1|TRBD2
CAWSLAGGSSYNEQFF
TGTGCCTGGAGTCTAGCGGGAGGTAGCTCCTACAATGAGCAGTTCTTC
>TRBV6-5|NA|TRBJ2-1|TRBD1
CASSYRGQNEQFF
TGTGCCAGCAGTTACAGGGGGCAGAATGAGCAGTTCTTC
>TRBV11-2|NA|TRBJ2-3|TRBD2
CASSLDPPYGRAWSTDTQYF
TGTGCCAGCAGCTTAGATCCCCCATACGGGAGGGCCTGGAGCACAGATACGCAGTATTTT
>TRBV9|once|TRBJ2-7|TRBD1
CASSVNGQGSYEQYF
TGTGCCAGCAGCGTAAATGGACAGGGATCCTACGAGCAGTACTTC
>TRBV28|NA|TRBJ2-7|TRBD2
CASSSSGSMDEQYF
TGTGCCAGCAGTTCTAGCGGGAGCATGGACGAGCAGTACTTC
>TRBV7-6|NA|TRBJ2-1|NA
CASSLEVEYNEQFF
TGTGCCAGCAGCTTAGAAGTGGAGTACAATGAGCAGTTCTTC
>TRBV2|NA|TRBJ2-7|TRBD2
CASRVFNSGTYEQYF
TGTGCCAGCAGGGTTTTTAATAGCGGGACCTACGAGCAGTACTTC
>TRBV6-5|NA|TRBJ2-1|NA
CASSYSGGGPHNEQFF
TGTGCCAGCAGTTACTCTGGGGGGGGCCCCCACAATGAGCAGTTCTTC
>TRBV19|NA|TRBJ1-1|TRBD1
CASSRGQGTEAFF
TGTGCCAGTAGTAGGGGACAGGGCACTGAAGCTTTCTTT
>TRBV27|NA|TRBJ2-1|TRBD2
CASSRLAGGRNEQFF
TGTGCCAGCAGTCGACTGGCGGGAGGTCGCAATGAGCAGTTCTTC
>TRBV6-1|once|TRBJ1-3|NA
CASSGTVRGAGNTIYF
TGTGCCAGCAGTGGGACAGTGAGGGGGGCTGGAAACACCATATATTTT
>TRBV2|once|TRBJ2-2|TRBD2
CASRGQPSGTGELFF
TGTGCCAGCAGAGGGCAGCCTAGCGGCACCGGGGAGCTGTTTTTT
>TRBV10-3|NA|TRBJ2-3|TRBD2
CAITHSGSSGDTQYF
TGTGCCATCACCCATAGCGGGAGTTCCGGAGATACGCAGTATTTT
>TRBV4-1|NA|TRBJ2-3|NA
CASSRPLETDTQYF
TGCGCCAGCAGCCGACCACTAGAGACAGATACGCAGTATTTT
>TRBV9|once|TRBJ2-1|NA
CASSFGDLGGEQFF
TGTGCCAGCAGCTTCGGAGACCTAGGAGGTGAGCAGTTCTTC
>TRBV4-3|once|TRBJ1-2|NA
CASSQDQYGYTF
TGCGCCAGCAGCCAAGATCAGTATGGCTACACCTTC
>TRBV28|NA|TRBJ2-7|NA
CASSLRGPRGYEQYF
TGTGCCAGCAGTTTAAGGGGCCCCCGAGGATACGAGCAGTACTTC
>TRBV11-2|NA|TRBJ1-1|NA
CASSLTARMNTEAFF
TGTGCCAGCAGCTTAACCGCTCGGATGAACACTGAAGCTTTCTTT
>TRBV28|NA|TRBJ2-7|NA
CASSFLRENYEQYF
TGTGCCAGCAGTTTTCTCAGGGAAAACTACGAGCAGTACTTC